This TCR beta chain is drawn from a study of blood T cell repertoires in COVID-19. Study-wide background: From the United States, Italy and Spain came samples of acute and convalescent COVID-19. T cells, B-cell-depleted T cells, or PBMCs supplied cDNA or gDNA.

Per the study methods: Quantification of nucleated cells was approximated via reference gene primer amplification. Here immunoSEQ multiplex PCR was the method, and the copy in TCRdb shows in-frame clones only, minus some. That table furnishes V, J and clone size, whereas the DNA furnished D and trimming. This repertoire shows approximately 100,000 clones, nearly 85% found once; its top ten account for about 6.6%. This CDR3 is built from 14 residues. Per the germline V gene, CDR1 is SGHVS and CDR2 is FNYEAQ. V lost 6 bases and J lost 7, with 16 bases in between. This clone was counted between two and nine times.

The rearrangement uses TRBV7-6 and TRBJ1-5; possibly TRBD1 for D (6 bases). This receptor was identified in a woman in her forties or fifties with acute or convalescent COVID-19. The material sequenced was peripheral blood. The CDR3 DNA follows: TGTGCCAGCAGTCGAACAGGGACCGGGCAGCCCCAGCATTTT. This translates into CASSRTGTGQPQHF. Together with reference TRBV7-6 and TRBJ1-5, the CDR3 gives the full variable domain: GAGVSQSPRYKVTKRGQDVALRCDPISGHVSLYWYRQALGQGPEFLTYFNYEAQQDKSGLPNDRFSAERPEGSISTLTIQRTEQRDSAMYRCASSRTGTGQPQHFGDGTRLSIL.